Each of the 12 T cell receptor beta chains below was sequenced from the same sample in a study of blood T cell repertoires in COVID-19. Sequencing used immunoSEQ multiplex PCR; TCRdb keeps in-frame clones, though not all of them. The table records some 99,000 clones, 80% of them present only once. Sequencing was performed on peripheral blood. The source of these receptors is a human donor in a cohort sampled during active or convalescent COVID-19.

This clone was counted only a few times. This chain connects TRBV5-1 to TRBJ2-1; 7 nucleotides line up with TRBD2. There are 16 residues in the CDR3. Trimming at V came to 4 bases and at J to 2 bases, leaving 9 bases not matched to a gene. Germline V gene sequence: CDR1 SGHRS, CDR2 YFSETQ. The CDR3 nucleotides read TGCGCCAGCAGCCTACCGGGGGGTAGGGCCTACAATGAGCAGTTCTTC. Protein sequence: CASSLPGGRAYNEQFF. Together with reference TRBV5-1 and TRBJ2-1, the CDR3 gives the full variable domain: KAGVTQTPRYLIKTRGQQVTLSCSPISGHRSVSWYQQTPGQGLQFLFEYFSETQRNKGNFPGRFSGRQFSNSRSEMNVSTLELGDSALYLCASSLPGGRAYNEQFFGPGTRLTVL.

This clone was detected once. The V gene is TRBV19, the J gene TRBJ2-1; tentative D call: TRBD2 (6 bases). The CDR3 loop spans 14 amino acids. V was cut by 2 bases and J by 5 bases, with 10 bases left in between. CDR1 and CDR2 (germline): LNHDA, SQIVND (reference sequence). CDR3 residues: CASSIIGSHNEQFF. The CDR3 region has the DNA TGTGCCAGTAGTATAATCGGGAGCCACAATGAGCAGTTCTTC.

This clone has a single count. The V call is TRBV4-3, the J call TRBJ2-2; D gene uncertain. The CDR3 contains 17 residues. The germline CDR1 and CDR2 sequences are LGHNA and YSLEER. The ends were cut back, 0 bases at V and 0 bases at J, with 11 bases in the middle. The CDR3 DNA reads as TGCGCCAGCAGCCAAGATCGCGCCTTTCCGAACACCGGGGAGCTGTTTTTT. Its translation is CASSQDRAFPNTGELFF.

J is TRBJ2-7 and V is TRBV7-9, with D maybe TRBD1 (5 bases). Germline V lookup: CDR1 SEHNR, CDR2 FQNEAQ (reference sequence). The CDR3 loop spans 13 amino acids. V lost 6 bases, J lost 6 bases, and 15 bases lay in between. This CDR3 reads CASRNRQLGEQYF. The CDR3 region has the DNA TGTGCCAGCAGAAACCGACAGCTCGGCGAGCAGTACTTC.

The rearrangement links TRBV10-3 to TRBJ2-7, with 10 bases that match TRBD1. Trimming took 0 bases from V and 4 from J; bases not matched to a gene: 3. The CDR3 covers 15 residues. Germline V gene data show CDR1 as ENHRY and CDR2 as SYGVKD. Here the CDR3 reads CAISESRTGGYEQYF. The CDR3 coding sequence is TGTGCCATCAGTGAGTCGAGGACAGGGGGTTACGAGCAGTACTTC.

The genes are TRBV6-5 and TRBJ1-1; D gene unclear. CDR3 length: 14 residues. The ends were cut back, 6 bases at V and 1 base at J, with 12 bases in the middle. In germline, CDR1 is MNHEY, CDR2 SVGAGI. CDR3 DNA: TGTGCCAGCAGGACAATTTCCAGGAACACTGAAGCTTTCTTT. It encodes CASRTISRNTEAFF.

The chain employs TRBV24-1 and TRBJ2-5, with D uncertain. Trimming took 9 bases from V and 2 from J, leaving 18 bases between them. The germline V gene has CDR1 KGHDR and CDR2 SFDVKD. This CDR3 spans 15 amino acids. Here the CDR3 reads CATEVGFSTQETQYF. CDR3 DNA sequence: TGTGCCACCGAGGTGGGTTTTTCCACACAAGAGACCCAGTACTTC.

This clone was found a few times. This chain joins TRBV2 and TRBJ1-5, with D perhaps matching TRBD1 (5 bases). The length of the CDR3 is 16 residues. Germline lookup yields CDR1 SNHLY and CDR2 FYNNEI. The V and J ends lost 5 bases and 2 bases respectively, with 16 bases between them. CDR3 amino acids: CASSLQGRWGNQPQHF. CDR3 coding DNA: TGTGCCAGCAGTCTTCAGGGTAGATGGGGCAATCAGCCCCAGCATTTT.

This chain links TRBV4-1 with TRBJ2-5, with TRBD1 as a possible D gene (7 bases). V was shortened by 5 bases and J by 4 bases, with 17 bases between the two germline ends. This CDR3 spans 15 amino acids. The germline V gene encodes CDR1 MGHRA and CDR2 YSYEKL. This CDR3 is CASSSPEGAGETQYF. The CDR3 bases are TGCGCCAGCAGCTCCCCGGAGGGGGCAGGAGAGACCCAGTACTTC.

This sequence joins TRBV6-5 and TRBJ2-5, with D possibly matching TRBD1 (5 bases). Per the germline V gene, CDR1 is MNHEY and CDR2 is SVGAGI. With 7 bases removed from V and 5 bases from J, the gap between germline ends came to 17 bases. The CDR3 has 14 amino acids. Written as DNA, the CDR3 is TGTGCCAGCACCCCGTCAGGGTACTCCGAGACCCAGTACTTC. As protein: CASTPSGYSETQYF.

The chain recombines TRBV6-2 or TRBV6-3 with TRBJ2-1; no clear D gene. Trimming shortened V by 2 bases and J by 7 bases, and 15 bases separated the two germline ends. The germline CDR1 and CDR2 sequences are MNHEY and SVGEGT. This CDR3 spans 15 amino acids. DNA of the CDR3: TGTGCCAGCAGTTACGGGTCTAGAGGATTTAATGAGCAGTTCTTC. It is translated as CASSYGSRGFNEQFF.

The J gene is TRBJ2-4, the V gene TRBV19, with TRBD1 matching 9 bases. Germline CDR1 and CDR2: LNHDA and SQIVND (reference sequence). Trimming removed 2 bases from V and 9 bases from J; junction bases left unmatched: 8. The CDR3 totals 15 residues. CDR3 loop: CASSIMGTGLTIQYF. CDR3 sequence (DNA): TGTGCCAGTAGTATAATGGGGACAGGGCTCACCATTCAGTACTTC.